Each of the 20 T cell receptor delta chains below was sequenced from the same sample in a study of gamma-delta T cells after stem cell transplantation. TCRdb repeated clone calling on the RT-PCR reads with CATT. The profile shows around 16,000 delta-chain clones, about 9.8% of them singletons. The sequenced sample was gamma-delta T cells. These receptors came from a human donor. It is not recorded whose cells these are; they may come from a transplant donor.

This clone was counted at least ten times. The protein held in TCRdb is that of a much larger clone and does not match this DNA's translation at residue 8, likely because of a read error; the protein shown is translated from the DNA. V is TRDV2 and J is TRDJ1; TRDD3 aligns across 8 bases. The length of the CDR3 is 18 residues. The germline V gene encodes CDR1 GEAIGNYY and CDR2 EKD. V gave up 2 bases and J gave up 3 bases; unmatched junction bases: 16. CDR3 protein: CACDMLSEGYAGADKLIF. The CDR3 DNA reads TGTGCCTGTGACATGCTATCTGAGGGATACGCGGGGGCCGATAAACTCATCTTT.

In the case of this clone: A read error is likely here: a far larger clone is one base away. Other DNA sequences within the sample encode an identical CDR3. The chain has TRDV2 and TRDJ1, with 13 bases lining up with TRDD3. The germline V gene has CDR1 GEAIGNYY and CDR2 EKD. The CDR3 contains 17 residues. CDR3: CACDTLLGDTQTDKLIF. As DNA, the CDR3 is TGTGCCTGTGACACCTTACTGGGGGATACGCAAACCGACAAACTCATCTTT.

Regarding this clone: TCRdb lists the protein of a much larger clone for this DNA, which differs at residue 18, so this is likely a read error; the protein given here is translated from the DNA itself. The V and J genes are TRDV2 and TRDJ1; TRDD3 matches 10 bases. This CDR3 has 19 residues. Germline loops: CDR1 GEAIGNYY, CDR2 EKD. CDR3 sequence: CACDTVPTTGGLYTDKLTF. In DNA, the CDR3 is TGTGCCTGTGACACCGTTCCTACTACTGGGGGATTGTACACCGATAAACTCACCTTT.

This clone was counted ten times or more. TCRdb shows a much larger clone's protein in place of this DNA's translation, and the two differ at residue 7, likely through a read error; the protein shown is translated from the DNA. The chain employs TRDV2 and TRDJ1; 8 nucleotides line up with TRDD3. This CDR3 comprises 18 residues. The V gene's germline CDR1 is GEAIGNYY and CDR2 EKD. V shed 2 bases, J shed 0 bases, and the junction held 13 bases outside the gene matches. CDR3 region: CACDRGRDTRSYTDKLIF. DNA for the CDR3: TGTGCCTGTGACAGAGGGAGGGATACGCGATCTTACACCGATAAACTCATCTTT.

In the case of this clone: A read error likely explains this, since a far larger clone differs by one base. The same CDR3 can be traced to other DNA sequences in this sample. This sequence joins TRDV2 and TRDJ1, with a tentative D call TRDD3 (6 bases). CDR3 length: 16 amino acids. The germline V gene encodes CDR1 GEAIGNYY and CDR2 EKD. The V and J ends lost 7 bases and 8 bases respectively, with 28 bases between them. CDR3 amino acids: CACDPVNVLGRAKLIF. CDR3 DNA sequence: TGTGCCTGCGACCCCGTTAATGTACTGGGAAGAGCCAAACTCATCTTT.

Comments on this clone: TCRdb attributes to this sequence the protein of a much larger clone, which differs from the DNA translation at residue 5; a read error is likely, and the protein displayed is translated from the DNA. This chain uses TRDV2 with TRDJ3; 13 nucleotides line up with TRDD3. V shed 4 bases and J 1 base; nucleotides not matched to a gene: 6. CDR3 length equals 19 residues. Germline assignment: CDR1 GEAIGNYY and CDR2 EKD. In nucleotides, the CDR3 is TGTGCCTGTGATAGAACTGGGGGATACGGTTCCTGGGACACCCGACAGATGTTTTTC. Encoded protein: CACDRTGGYGSWDTRQMFF.

This clone turned up a few times. The chain joins TRDV2 to TRDJ1; TRDD3 matches 7 bases. The germline V gene has CDR1 GEAIGNYY and CDR2 EKD. After removal of 2 bases from V and 3 bases from J, the junction contained 14 bases not matched to a gene. There are 17 residues in the CDR3. CDR3 nucleotide sequence: TGTGCCTGTGACATACGACAGGAGGATACGCGGGCCGATAAACTCATCTTT. The encoded protein is CACDIRQEDTRADKLIF.

On this clone: TCRdb lists the protein of a much larger clone for this DNA, which differs at residue 4, so this is likely a read error; the protein given here is translated from the DNA itself. V usage is TRDV2 and J usage is TRDJ1, with no clear D. Germline CDR1 and CDR2: GEAIGNYY and EKD. With 5 bases removed from V and 0 bases from J, the gap between germline ends came to 15 bases. The CDR3 is made up of 15 amino acids. The CDR3 nucleotides are TGTGCCTGTGGCCCGGTTTCTACTAACACCGATAAACTCATCTTT. The encoded protein is CACGPVSTNTDKLIF.

This clone came up many times. The same CDR3 is also encoded by other DNA sequences in this sample. This chain joins TRDV2 and TRDJ1; 12 bases match TRDD3. The CDR3 covers 20 residues. V dropped 1 base and J dropped 0; count of bases not matched to a gene: 14. CDR1 is GEAIGNYY, CDR2 EKD, per germline. The CDR3 DNA sequence: TGTGCCTGTGACACTCTACTGGGGGATACCCGCCGTCGGGACACCGATAAACTCATCTTT. This translates into CACDTLLGDTRRRDTDKLIF.

This clone was seen only a few times. TCRdb has a much larger clone's protein, which differs at residue 13 from the translation of this DNA, likely because of a read error; what is shown is the protein translated from the DNA. The chain employs TRDV2 and TRDJ1; 7 nucleotides line up with TRDD3. Germline CDR1 reads GEAIGNYY; CDR2 reads EKD. The CDR3 loop spans 17 amino acids. The CDR3 is CACDALTEGYHTGKLIF. Here the CDR3 DNA reads TGTGCCTGTGACGCCCTTACAGAGGGATACCACACCGGTAAACTCATCTTT.

Ten or more counts support this clone. A much larger clonotype is one base distant, so this may be a read error. The sample carries other DNA sequences with the same CDR3. This chain connects TRDV2 to TRDJ1, with D possibly TRDD3 on 6 matching bases. The V end lost 0 bases, the J end lost 0 bases, and 19 bases lay between the germline ends. This CDR3 has 18 residues. CDR1 is GEAIGNYY, CDR2 EKD, per germline. This CDR3 reads CACDTIGLGTTHTDKLIF. The DNA for the CDR3 is TGTGCCTGTGACACCATCGGGCTGGGGACTACCCACACCGATAAACTCATCTTT.

Concerning this clone: The amino acid sequence in TCRdb belongs to a much larger clone and departs from this DNA's translation at residue 8, likely a sequencing read error; the sequence shown is translated from the DNA. The chain has TRDV2 and TRDJ1, with 9 bases identical to TRDD3. CDR3 size: 21 residues. The V segment lost 0 bases and the J segment 1 base; nucleotides outside the gene matches: 20. CDR1 and CDR2 from the germline V gene are GEAIGNYY and EKD. This chain's CDR3 is CACDTVSPGDTSTQSTDKLIF. Written as DNA, the CDR3 is TGTGCCTGTGACACCGTGTCGCCGGGGGATACTTCTACTCAATCCACCGATAAACTCATCTTT.

This clone was observed a few times. A far larger clone lies a single base away; this is likely a read error. This sample also contains other DNA sequences that code for the same CDR3. V is TRDV1 and J is TRDJ1; D unclear. The CDR3 runs to 20 residues. From germline, CDR1 is TSWWSYY and CDR2 QGS. The V gene lost 2 bases and the J gene lost 1 base, with 26 bases spanning the gap. The CDR3 nucleotides read TGTGCTCTTGGGGAAACCGCTACGCCATACTTAATGGAGGGCACCGATAAACTCATCTTT. This encodes CALGETATPYLMEGTDKLIF.

Turning to this clone: A much larger clone lies a single base off, so this may be a read error. J is TRDJ1 and V is TRDV2, with 8 bases matching TRDD3. This CDR3 is built from 18 residues. The germline V gene encodes CDR1 GEAIGNYY and CDR2 EKD. The CDR3 DNA reads as TGTGCCTTTGACAGGAGATCTGAGGGATACGCGGGGGCCGATAAACTCATCTTT. It codes for CAFDRRSEGYAGADKLIF.

A note on this clone: The TCRdb record carries a much larger clone's protein, which differs from this DNA's translation at residue 12; a read error is the likely cause, and the protein listed here is the DNA translation. The gene calls are TRDV2 and TRDJ1; TRDD3 matches at 10 bases. V shed 1 base, J shed 1 base, and the junction held 11 bases outside the gene matches. The germline gives CDR1 GEAIGNYY, CDR2 EKD. The length of the CDR3 is 18 residues. CDR3 coding DNA: TGTGCCTGTGACACTATCGCCTTGGGGGATACCTGCACCGATAAACTCATCTTT. Its translation: CACDTIALGDTCTDKLIF.

Regarding this clone: TCRdb shows a much larger clone's protein in place of this DNA's translation, and the two differ at residue 11, likely through a read error; the protein shown is translated from the DNA. J is TRDJ1 and V is TRDV2, with TRDD2 as a possible D gene (6 bases). With 4 bases removed from V and 4 bases from J, the gap between germline ends came to 27 bases. Germline loops: CDR1 GEAIGNYY, CDR2 EKD. The CDR3 covers 18 residues. CDR3 protein: CACDPVSLPRELDDKLIF. The CDR3 nucleotides read TGTGCCTGTGATCCGGTTAGCCTTCCCCGAGAGCTGGACGATAAACTCATCTTT.

This clone was found once. The chain uses TRDV2 and TRDJ1; 8 bases are a match to TRDD3. Trimming removed 3 bases from V and 4 bases from J; junction bases left unmatched: 24. CDR3 length: 20 amino acids. Germline CDR1 GEAIGNYY, CDR2 EKD. The CDR3 DNA reads TGTGCCTGTGACTCGACTACTTCCTCCTCACGGGGGGATAGGAGCGATAAACTCATCTTT. Its translation is CACDSTTSSSRGDRSDKLIF.

Points on this clone: A junction end diverges from the germline sequence, so it may reflect a read error. The chain links TRDV2 to TRDJ1, with a tentative D call TRDD3 (6 bases). This CDR3 is built from 19 residues. CDR1 is GEAIGNYY, CDR2 EKD, per germline. The CDR3 DNA sequence: TGTGCCTGTAACACCGGTCCTGGGGTATTCGGTGGGTACCTCGATAAACTCATCTTT. This codes for CACNTGPGVFGGYLDKLIF.

This clone showed up just a few times. The TCRdb protein comes from a much larger clone and disagrees with this DNA's translation at residue 10, likely due to a read error; the protein given here is derived from the DNA. The V and J genes are TRDV2 and TRDJ1; 9 bases map to TRDD3. The CDR3 sequence is 16 residues long. V was pared by 0 bases and J by 4 bases, with 8 bases of the junction left unmatched. The germline V gene has CDR1 GEAIGNYY and CDR2 EKD. The chain's CDR3 is CACDTVLGDARDKLIF. The CDR3 region has the DNA TGTGCCTGTGACACCGTTCTGGGGGATGCGCGCGATAAACTCATCTTT.

This clone was detected only a few times. The protein recorded in TCRdb matches a much larger clone and deviates from this DNA's translation at residues 8 and 14, suggesting a read error; the protein here is obtained by translating the DNA. The J gene is TRDJ1, the V gene TRDV2, with D perhaps matching TRDD3 (6 bases). The CDR3 spans 18 residues. Germline CDR1 reads GEAIGNYY; CDR2 reads EKD. For the CDR3, the DNA is TGTGCCTGTGACATAGTGGGGGCTCCGCTATCTTACACCGAGAAACTCATCTTT. It codes for CACDIVGAPLSYTEKLIF.